What follows is one TCR beta chain and its context. Its antigen has not been determined. The input lacks base qualities; no much larger clone sits a single base away. TCRbeta CDR3 regions were amplified from genomic DNA using the immunoSEQ Assay, a bias-controlled multiplex PCR. Per the authors' processing: The number of nucleated cells in each sample was estimated from the amplification of reference gene primers within the assay. To quantify the absolute abundance of each unique TCRbeta CDR3 rearrangement, sequence reads were collapsed and filtered. For each sample, productive Simpson clonality was calculated as the square root of Simpson's diversity index across productive rearrangements. TCRdb limited this immuneACCESS table to in-frame rearrangements with V and J called. A share of clones is missing; checked studies link under half to unresolved V genes, and the rest is unexplained. The D gene and trimming were derived from the DNA, and the V and J assignments and clone size from that table. The sample table records 30,000 to 40,000 clones; about nine tenths of these occur just once. The biggest ten clones account for 20% to 25% of the sample.

This entry is derived from a study of blood T cell repertoires in COVID-19 (dated by TCRdb to the early 2020s). About the study as a whole: The collaborator samples originated in the United States, Italy and Spain and spanned the acute and convalescent phases of COVID-19. Samples came from the ongoing ImmuneRACE study (first 160 participants) plus 1,254 subjects from 6 global collaborators. The repertoires were made available in a free public database intended to serve as a resource for research on the immune response to SARS-CoV-2. The material from the prospective study consisted of cDNA or gDNA derived from T cells, B-cell-depleted T cells, or PBMCs. Where available, HLA class I and class II types were obtained from metadata supplied by the sample provider rather than from assay-based typing. Nearly every sample came with metadata listing a de-identified subject ID, COVID-19 status, age in years and sex. Deeply sampled blood TCRbeta repertoires from subjects exposed to, actively infected with, or recovered from COVID-19 were included in the dataset. General conclusions and limits of the study: The amount of clinical and demographic metadata varied by source and participant and was provided uncurated.

Reading the germline V gene gives CDR1 SGHRS and CDR2 YFSETQ. Reading from cysteine to phenylalanine, the CDR3 counts 16 amino acids. Only the CDR3 DNA stays, 48 bases, in frame from base 1. The V end gives up 8 bases and the J end 7 bases, leaving 16 bases in the junction not matched to a gene. Each collaborating institution followed its own protocols to collect whole blood in K2EDTA tubes. For TCRbeta analysis, collaborators shipped samples in one of three forms: frozen whole blood, isolated PBMCs, or DNA extracted from either of those sample types. The chain employs TRBV5-1 and TRBJ2-7, with 12 central nucleotides matching TRBD2. This TCR was recovered from a man in his sixties with acute or convalescent COVID-19. The sequenced sample consisted of peripheral blood. The DNA is as follows: TGCGCCAGTCAACAAACTGGACTAGCGGGGCTACGGGAGCAGTACTTC. It translates to CASQQTGLAGLREQYF.